This T cell receptor beta chain is drawn from a study of blood T cell repertoires in COVID-19. Study information: The United States, Italy and Spain provided the acute and convalescent COVID-19 samples. Nucleic acid was either cDNA or gDNA, and it came from T cells, B-cell-depleted T cells, or PBMCs.

Authors' methods: By means of reference gene primer amplification, nucleated cell counts were estimated. TCRdb's table, derived via immunoSEQ multiplex PCR, lists solely in-frame clones and lacks some. V and J calls and clone size follow that table, whereas D and trimming were derived from the DNA. The table records approximately 50,000 clones, roughly 87% of them present only once. Trimming removed 8 bases at V and 1 base at J, with 11 bases between. CDR1 is LGHNA, CDR2 YSLEER, per germline. This CDR3 spans 13 amino acids. The sample was peripheral blood. The chain employs TRBV4-3 and TRBJ1-1, with D uncertain. The sequence was collected from a human donor in a cohort sampled during active COVID-19. In DNA, the CDR3 is TGCGCCAGCTGCCTATCGGGGAACACTGAAGCTTTCTTT. Protein: CASCLSGNTEAFF.